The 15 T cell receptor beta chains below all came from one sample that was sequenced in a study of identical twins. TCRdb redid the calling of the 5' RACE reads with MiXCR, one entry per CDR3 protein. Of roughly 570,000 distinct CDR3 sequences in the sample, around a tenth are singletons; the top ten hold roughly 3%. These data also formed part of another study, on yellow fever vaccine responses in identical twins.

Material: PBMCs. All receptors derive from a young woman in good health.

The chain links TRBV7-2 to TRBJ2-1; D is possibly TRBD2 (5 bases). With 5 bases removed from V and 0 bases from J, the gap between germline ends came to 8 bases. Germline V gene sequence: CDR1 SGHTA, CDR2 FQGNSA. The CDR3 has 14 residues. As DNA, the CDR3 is TGTGCCAGCAGCGTCGGGGTCTCCTACAATGAGCAGTTCTTC. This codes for CASSVGVSYNEQFF.

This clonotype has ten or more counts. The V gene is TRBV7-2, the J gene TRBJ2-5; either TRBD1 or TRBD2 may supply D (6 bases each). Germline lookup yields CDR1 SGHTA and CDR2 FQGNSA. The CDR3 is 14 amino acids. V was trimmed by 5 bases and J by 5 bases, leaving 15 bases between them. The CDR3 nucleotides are TGTGCCAGCAGCCCACAGGGAGCGGGCGAGACCCAGTACTTC. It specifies CASSPQGAGETQYF.

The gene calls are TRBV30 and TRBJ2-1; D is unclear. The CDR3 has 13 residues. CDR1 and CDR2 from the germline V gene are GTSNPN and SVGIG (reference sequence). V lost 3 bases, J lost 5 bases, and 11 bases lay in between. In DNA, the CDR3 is TGTGCCTGGAGCTTAGGCATGAACAATGAGCAGTTCTTC. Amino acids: CAWSLGMNNEQFF. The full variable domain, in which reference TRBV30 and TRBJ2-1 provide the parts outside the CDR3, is SQTIHQWPATLVQPVGSPLSLECTVEGTSNPNLYWYRQAAGRGLQLLFYSVGIGQISSEVPQNLSASRPQDRQFILSSKKLLLSDSGFYLCAWSLGMNNEQFFGPGTRLTVL.

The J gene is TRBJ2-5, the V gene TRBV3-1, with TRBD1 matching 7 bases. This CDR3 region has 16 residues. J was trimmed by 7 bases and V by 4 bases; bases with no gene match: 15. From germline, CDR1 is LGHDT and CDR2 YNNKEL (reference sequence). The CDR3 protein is CASSPSADRAIRTQYF. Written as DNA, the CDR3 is TGTGCCAGCAGCCCTTCTGCCGACAGGGCTATAAGGACCCAGTACTTC.

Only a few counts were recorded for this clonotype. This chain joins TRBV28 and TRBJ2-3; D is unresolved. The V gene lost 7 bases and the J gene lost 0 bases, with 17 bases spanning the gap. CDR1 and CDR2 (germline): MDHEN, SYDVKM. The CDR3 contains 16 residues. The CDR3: CASTLGWARSTDTQYF. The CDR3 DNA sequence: TGTGCCAGCACCCTGGGGTGGGCTAGAAGCACAGATACGCAGTATTTT.

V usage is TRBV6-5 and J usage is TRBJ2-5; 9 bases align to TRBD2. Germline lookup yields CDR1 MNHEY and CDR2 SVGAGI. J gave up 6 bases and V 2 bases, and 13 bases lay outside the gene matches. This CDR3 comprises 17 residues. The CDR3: CASSYPMIAGVRQTQYF. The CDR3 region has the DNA TGTGCCAGCAGTTACCCTATGATAGCGGGAGTCCGCCAGACCCAGTACTTC.

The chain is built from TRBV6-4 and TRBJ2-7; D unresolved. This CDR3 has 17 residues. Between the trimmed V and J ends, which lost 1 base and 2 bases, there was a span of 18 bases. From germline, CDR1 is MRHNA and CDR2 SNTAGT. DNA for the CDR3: TGTGCCAGCAGTGACTTTCAGCTGAGCGATTGTACCTACGAGCAGTACTTC. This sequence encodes CASSDFQLSDCTYEQYF.

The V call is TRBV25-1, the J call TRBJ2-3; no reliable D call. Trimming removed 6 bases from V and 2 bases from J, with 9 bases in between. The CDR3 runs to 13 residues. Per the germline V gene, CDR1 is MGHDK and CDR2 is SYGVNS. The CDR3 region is CASRKRSTDTQYF. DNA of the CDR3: TGTGCCAGCAGGAAAAGATCCACAGATACGCAGTATTTT.

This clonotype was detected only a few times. The CDR3 DNA reads TGCAGTGCTAGGTGGGACAGGGGGCGCTTCGGCTATGGCTACACCTTC. It is translated as CSARWDRGRFGYGYTF. The chain uses TRBV20-1 and TRBJ1-2; 12 bases are shared with TRBD1. The CDR3 is 16 residues long. Looked up from germline, CDR1 is DFQATT and CDR2 is SNEGSKA (reference sequence). Unmatched junction bases numbered 9, after V lost 3 bases and J lost 4 bases.

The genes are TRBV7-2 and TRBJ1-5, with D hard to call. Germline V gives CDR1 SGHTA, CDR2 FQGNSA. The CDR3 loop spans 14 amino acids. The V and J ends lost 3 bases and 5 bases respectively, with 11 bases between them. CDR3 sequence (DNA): TGTGCCAGCAGCTTCTCTCTCTGGGATCAGCCCCAGCATTTT. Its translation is CASSFSLWDQPQHF. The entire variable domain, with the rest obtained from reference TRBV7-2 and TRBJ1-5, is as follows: GAGVSQSPSNKVTEKGKDVELRCDPISGHTALYWYRQSLGQGLEFLIYFQGNSAPDKSGLPSDRFSAERTGGSVSTLTIQRTQQEDSAVYLCASSFSLWDQPQHFGDGTRLSIL.

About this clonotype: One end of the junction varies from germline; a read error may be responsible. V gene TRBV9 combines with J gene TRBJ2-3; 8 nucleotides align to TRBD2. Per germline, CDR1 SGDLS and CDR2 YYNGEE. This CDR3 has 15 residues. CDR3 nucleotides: TGTGCCAGCAGCGTTTGGAGCGGGAGCTCAGATACGCAGTGTTTT. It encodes CASSVWSGSSDTQCF.

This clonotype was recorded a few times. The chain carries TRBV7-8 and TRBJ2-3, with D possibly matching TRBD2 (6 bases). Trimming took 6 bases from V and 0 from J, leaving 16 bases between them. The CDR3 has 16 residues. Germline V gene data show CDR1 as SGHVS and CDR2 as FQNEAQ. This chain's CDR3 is CASSQRGTFSTDTQYF. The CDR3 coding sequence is TGTGCCAGCAGTCAACGGGGGACTTTTAGCACAGATACGCAGTATTTT. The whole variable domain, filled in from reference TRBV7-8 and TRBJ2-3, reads GAGVSQSPRYKVAKRGQDVALRCDPISGHVSLFWYQQALGQGPEFLTYFQNEAQLDKSGLPSDRFFAERPEGSVSTLKIQRTQQEDSAVYLCASSQRGTFSTDTQYFGPGTRLTVL.

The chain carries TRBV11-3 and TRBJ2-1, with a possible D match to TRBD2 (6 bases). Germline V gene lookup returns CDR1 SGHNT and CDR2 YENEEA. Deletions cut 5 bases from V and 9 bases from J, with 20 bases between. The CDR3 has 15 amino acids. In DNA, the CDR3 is TGTGCCAGCAGCATGGCCGGGAGACTAGGAAGTGAGCAGTTCTTC. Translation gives CASSMAGRLGSEQFF.

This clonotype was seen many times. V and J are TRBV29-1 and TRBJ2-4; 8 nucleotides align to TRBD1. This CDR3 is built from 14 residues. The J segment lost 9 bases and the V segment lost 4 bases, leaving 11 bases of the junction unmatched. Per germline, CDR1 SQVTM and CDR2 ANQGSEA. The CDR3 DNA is TGCAGCGTTGTCGAGACAGGGGCCCAGGGCATTCAGTACTTC. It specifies CSVVETGAQGIQYF.

CDR3 region: CASSRDSQSNEAFF. Here the CDR3 DNA reads TGTGCCAGCAGTCGGGACAGTCAATCTAATGAAGCTTTCTTT. The chain is built from TRBV6-1 and TRBJ1-1; 7 bases are a match to TRBD1. This CDR3 has 14 residues. After removal of 5 bases from V and 7 bases from J, the junction contained 10 bases not matched to a gene. Looked up from germline, CDR1 is MNHNS and CDR2 is SASEGT.